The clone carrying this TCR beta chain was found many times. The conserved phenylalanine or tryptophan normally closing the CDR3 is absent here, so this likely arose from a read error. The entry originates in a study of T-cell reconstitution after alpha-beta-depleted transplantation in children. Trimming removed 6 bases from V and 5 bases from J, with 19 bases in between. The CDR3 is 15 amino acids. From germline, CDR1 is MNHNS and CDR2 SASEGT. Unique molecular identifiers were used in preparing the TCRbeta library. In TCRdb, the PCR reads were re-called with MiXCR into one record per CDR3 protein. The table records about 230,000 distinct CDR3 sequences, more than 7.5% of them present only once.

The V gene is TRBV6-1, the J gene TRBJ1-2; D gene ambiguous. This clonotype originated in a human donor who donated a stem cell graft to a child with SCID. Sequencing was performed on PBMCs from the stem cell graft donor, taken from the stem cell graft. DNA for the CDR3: TGTGCCAGCAGGACGACGGGTTCAGTCCTTTATGGCTACACCTCC. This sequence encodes CASRTTGSVLYGYTS.